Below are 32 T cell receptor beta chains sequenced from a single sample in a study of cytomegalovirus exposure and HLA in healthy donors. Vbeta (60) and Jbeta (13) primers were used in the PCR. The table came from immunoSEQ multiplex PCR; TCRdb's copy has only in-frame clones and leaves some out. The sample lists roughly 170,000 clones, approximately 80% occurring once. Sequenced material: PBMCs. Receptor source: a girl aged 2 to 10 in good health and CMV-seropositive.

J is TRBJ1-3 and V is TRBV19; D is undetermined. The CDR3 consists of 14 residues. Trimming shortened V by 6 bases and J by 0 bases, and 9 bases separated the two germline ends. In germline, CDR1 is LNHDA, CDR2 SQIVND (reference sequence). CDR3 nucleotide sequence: TGTGCCAGTAGCTACCCCTACTCTGGAAACACCATATATTTT. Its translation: CASSYPYSGNTIYF.

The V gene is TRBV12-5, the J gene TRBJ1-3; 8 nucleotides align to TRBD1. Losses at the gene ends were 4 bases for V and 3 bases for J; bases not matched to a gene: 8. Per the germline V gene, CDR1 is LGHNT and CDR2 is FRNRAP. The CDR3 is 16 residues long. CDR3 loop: CASGWWNRGFGNTIYF. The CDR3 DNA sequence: TGTGCTAGTGGTTGGTGGAACAGGGGGTTTGGAAACACCATATATTTT.

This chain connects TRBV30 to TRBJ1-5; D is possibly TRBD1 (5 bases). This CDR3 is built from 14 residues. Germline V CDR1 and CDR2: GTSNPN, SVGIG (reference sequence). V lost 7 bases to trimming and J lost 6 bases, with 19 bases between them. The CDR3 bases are TGTGCCTTACAAGGGGTTGGGGTGTCTCAGCCCCAGCATTTT. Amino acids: CALQGVGVSQPQHF.

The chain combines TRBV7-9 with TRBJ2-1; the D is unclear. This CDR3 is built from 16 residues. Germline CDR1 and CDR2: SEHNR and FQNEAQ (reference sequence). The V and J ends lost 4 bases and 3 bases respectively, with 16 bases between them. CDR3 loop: CASSWLTPSGYNEQFF. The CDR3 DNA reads TGTGCCAGCAGCTGGCTGACCCCCTCGGGCTACAATGAGCAGTTCTTC.

In DNA form, the CDR3 reads TGTGCCAGCGGCCGGTTGGGGACACTTAACTATGGCTACACCTTC. Protein sequence: CASGRLGTLNYGYTF. The chain has TRBV9 and TRBJ1-2; the D gene is possibly TRBD1 (6 bases). The CDR3 covers 15 residues. Germline CDR1 SGDLS, CDR2 YYNGEE. The ends were cut back, 7 bases at V and 1 base at J, with 17 bases in the middle.

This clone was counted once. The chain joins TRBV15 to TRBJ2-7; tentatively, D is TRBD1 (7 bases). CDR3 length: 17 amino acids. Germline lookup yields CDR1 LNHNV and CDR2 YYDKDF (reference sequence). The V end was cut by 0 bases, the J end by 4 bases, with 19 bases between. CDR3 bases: TGTGCCACCAGCAGAGATCTCACCTTGACAGGGAGGTACGAGCAGTACTTC. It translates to CATSRDLTLTGRYEQYF.

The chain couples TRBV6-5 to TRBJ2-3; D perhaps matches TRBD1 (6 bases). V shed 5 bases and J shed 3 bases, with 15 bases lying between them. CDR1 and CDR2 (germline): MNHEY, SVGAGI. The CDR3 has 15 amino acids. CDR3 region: CASSTTHRETDTQYF. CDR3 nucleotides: TGTGCCAGCAGTACCACACACAGGGAGACAGATACGCAGTATTTT.

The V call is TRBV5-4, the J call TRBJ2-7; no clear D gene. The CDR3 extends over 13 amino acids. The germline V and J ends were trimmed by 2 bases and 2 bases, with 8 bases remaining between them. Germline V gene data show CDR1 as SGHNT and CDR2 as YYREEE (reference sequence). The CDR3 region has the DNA TGTGCCAGCAGCTTAATAGAAACCTACGAGCAGTACTTC. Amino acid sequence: CASSLIETYEQYF.

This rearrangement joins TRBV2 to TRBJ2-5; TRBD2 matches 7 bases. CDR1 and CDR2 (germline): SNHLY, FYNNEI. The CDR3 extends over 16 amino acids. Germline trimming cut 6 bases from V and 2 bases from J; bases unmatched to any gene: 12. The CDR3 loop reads CASSPAGTKFQETQYF. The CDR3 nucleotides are TGTGCCAGCAGCCCAGCCGGGACTAAATTTCAAGAGACCCAGTACTTC.

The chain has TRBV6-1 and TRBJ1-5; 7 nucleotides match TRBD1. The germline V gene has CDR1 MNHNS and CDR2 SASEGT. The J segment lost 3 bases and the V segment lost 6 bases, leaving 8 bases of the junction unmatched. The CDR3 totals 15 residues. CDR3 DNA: TGTGCCAGCAGCGCGGACAGGTCAAACAATCAGCCCCAGCATTTT. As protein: CASSADRSNNQPQHF.

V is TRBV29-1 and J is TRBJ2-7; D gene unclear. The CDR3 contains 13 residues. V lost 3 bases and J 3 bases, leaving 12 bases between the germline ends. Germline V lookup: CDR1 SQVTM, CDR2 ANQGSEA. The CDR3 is CSVDDTVNYEQYF. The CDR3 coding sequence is TGCAGCGTTGATGACACCGTCAACTACGAGCAGTACTTC.

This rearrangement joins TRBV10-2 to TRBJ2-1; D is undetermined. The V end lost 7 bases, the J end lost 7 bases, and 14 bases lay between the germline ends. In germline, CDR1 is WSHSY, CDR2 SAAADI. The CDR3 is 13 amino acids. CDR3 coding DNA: TGCGCCAGCACCCTTCTCCCTCGGAATGAGCAGTTCTTC. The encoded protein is CASTLLPRNEQFF.

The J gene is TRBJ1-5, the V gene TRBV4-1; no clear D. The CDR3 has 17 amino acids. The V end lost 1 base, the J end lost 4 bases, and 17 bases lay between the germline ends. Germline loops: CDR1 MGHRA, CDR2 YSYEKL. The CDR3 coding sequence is TGCGCCAGCAGCCAAGTGCTGGGTCGAGCGGAGAATCAGCCCCAGCATTTT. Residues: CASSQVLGRAENQPQHF.

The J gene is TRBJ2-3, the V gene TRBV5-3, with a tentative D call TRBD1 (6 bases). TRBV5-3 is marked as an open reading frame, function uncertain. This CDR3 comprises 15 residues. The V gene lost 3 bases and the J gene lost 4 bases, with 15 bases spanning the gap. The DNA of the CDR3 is TGTGCCAGAAGCTGGAGACAGGAACTTGCAGATACGCAGTATTTT. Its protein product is CARSWRQELADTQYF.

CDR3 DNA: TGTGCCAGCACCTGGGGCGGGAGCTCCTACAATGAGCAGTTCTTC. This encodes CASTWGGSSYNEQFF. The rearrangement joins TRBV28 to TRBJ2-1, with 7 bases lining up with TRBD2. After removal of 7 bases from V and 0 bases from J, the junction contained 6 bases not matched to a gene. Germline V gene data show CDR1 as MDHEN and CDR2 as SYDVKM. This CDR3 region has 15 residues.

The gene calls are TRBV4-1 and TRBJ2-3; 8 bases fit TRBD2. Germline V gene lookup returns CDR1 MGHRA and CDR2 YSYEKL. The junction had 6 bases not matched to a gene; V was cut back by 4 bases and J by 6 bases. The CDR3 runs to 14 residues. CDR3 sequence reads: CASSRSGGADTQYF. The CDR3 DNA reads TGCGCCAGCAGCCGTTCCGGGGGGGCCGATACGCAGTATTTT.

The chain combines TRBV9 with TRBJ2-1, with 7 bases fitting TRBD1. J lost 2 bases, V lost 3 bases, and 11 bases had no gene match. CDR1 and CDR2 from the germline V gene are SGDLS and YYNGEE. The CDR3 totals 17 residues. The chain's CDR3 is CASSATGRGQAYNEQFF. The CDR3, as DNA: TGTGCCAGCAGCGCGACGGGGAGAGGACAGGCCTACAATGAGCAGTTCTTC.

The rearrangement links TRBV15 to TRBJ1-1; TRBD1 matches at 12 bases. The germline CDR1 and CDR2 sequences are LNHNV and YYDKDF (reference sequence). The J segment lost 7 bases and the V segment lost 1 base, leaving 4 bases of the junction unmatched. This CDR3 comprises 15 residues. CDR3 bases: TGTGCCACCAGCAGAGGGGGACAGGGGGCCCTTGAAGCTTTCTTT. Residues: CATSRGGQGALEAFF. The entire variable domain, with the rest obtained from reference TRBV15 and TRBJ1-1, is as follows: DAMVIQNPRYQVTQFGKPVTLSCSQTLNHNVMYWYQQKSSQAPKLLFHYYDKDFNNEADTPDNFQSRRPNTSFCFLDIRSPGLGDTAMYLCATSRGGQGALEAFFGQGTRLTVV.

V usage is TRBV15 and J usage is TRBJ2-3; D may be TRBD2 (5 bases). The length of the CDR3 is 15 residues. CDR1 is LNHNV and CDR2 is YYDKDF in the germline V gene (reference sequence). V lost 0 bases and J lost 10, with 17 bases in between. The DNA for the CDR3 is TGTGCCACCAGCAGAGATCGGGGTAGTTTATGGTCGCAGTATTTT. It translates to CATSRDRGSLWSQYF.

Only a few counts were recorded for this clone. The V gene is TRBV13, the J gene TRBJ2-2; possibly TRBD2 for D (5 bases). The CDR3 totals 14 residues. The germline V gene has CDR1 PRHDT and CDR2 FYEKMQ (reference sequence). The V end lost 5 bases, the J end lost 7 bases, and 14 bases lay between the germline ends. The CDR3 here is CASSGSGRGGELFF. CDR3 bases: TGTGCCAGCAGCGGGAGCGGACGGGGCGGGGAGCTGTTTTTT.

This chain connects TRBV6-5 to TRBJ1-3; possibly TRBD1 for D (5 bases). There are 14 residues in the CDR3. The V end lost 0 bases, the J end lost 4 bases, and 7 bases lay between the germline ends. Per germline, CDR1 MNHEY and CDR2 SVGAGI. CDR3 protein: CASSYSRGGNTIYF. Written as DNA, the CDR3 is TGTGCCAGCAGTTACTCGCGGGGGGGAAACACCATATATTTT.

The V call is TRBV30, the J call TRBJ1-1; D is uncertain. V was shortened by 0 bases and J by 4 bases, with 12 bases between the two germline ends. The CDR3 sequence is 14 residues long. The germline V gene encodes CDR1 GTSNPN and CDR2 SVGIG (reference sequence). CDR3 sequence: CAWSVSQSGTEAFF. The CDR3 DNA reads TGTGCCTGGAGTGTCTCCCAATCAGGCACTGAAGCTTTCTTT.

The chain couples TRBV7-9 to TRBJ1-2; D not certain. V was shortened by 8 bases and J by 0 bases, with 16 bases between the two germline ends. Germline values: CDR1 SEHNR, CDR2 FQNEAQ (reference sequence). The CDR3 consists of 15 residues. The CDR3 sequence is CASLPPGPSNYGYTF. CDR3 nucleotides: TGTGCCAGCCTTCCCCCGGGTCCTTCTAACTATGGCTACACCTTC. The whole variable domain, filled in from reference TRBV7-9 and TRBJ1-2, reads DTGVSQNPRHKITKRGQNVTFRCDPISEHNRLYWYRQTLGQGPEFLTYFQNEAQLEKSRLLSDRFSAERPKGSFSTLEIQRTEQGDSAMYLCASLPPGPSNYGYTFGSGTRLTVV.

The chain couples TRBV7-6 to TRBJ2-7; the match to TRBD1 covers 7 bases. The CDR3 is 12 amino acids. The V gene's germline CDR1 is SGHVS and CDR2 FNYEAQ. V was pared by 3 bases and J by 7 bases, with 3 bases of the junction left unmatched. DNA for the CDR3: TGTGCCAGCAGCTTCGGGGACAGTGAGCAGTACTTC. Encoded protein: CASSFGDSEQYF.

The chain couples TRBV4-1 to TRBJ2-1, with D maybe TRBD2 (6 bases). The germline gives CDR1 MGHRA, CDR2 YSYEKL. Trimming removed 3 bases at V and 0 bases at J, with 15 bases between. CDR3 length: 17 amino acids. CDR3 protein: CASSQELAPASYNEQFF. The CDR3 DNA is TGCGCCAGCAGCCAGGAACTAGCTCCCGCCTCCTACAATGAGCAGTTCTTC.

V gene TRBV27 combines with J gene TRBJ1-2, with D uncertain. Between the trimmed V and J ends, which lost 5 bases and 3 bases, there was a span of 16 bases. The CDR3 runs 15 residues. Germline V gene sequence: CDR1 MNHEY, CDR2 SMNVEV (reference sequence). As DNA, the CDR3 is TGTGCCAGCAGTCCCTCCCCGTTGGGCTACTATGGCTACACCTTC. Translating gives CASSPSPLGYYGYTF.

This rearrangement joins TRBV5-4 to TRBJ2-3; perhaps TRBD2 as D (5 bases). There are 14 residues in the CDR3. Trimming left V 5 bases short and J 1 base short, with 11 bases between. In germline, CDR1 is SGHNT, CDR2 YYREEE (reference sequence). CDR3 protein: CASRTTKGTDTQYF. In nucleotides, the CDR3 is TGTGCCAGCAGGACTACTAAGGGCACAGATACGCAGTATTTT.

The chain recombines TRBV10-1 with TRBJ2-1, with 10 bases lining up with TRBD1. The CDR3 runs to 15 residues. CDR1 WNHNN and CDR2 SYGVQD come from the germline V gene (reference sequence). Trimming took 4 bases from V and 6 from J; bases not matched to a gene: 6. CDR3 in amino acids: CASSARTGGTNEQFF. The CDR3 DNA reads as TGCGCCAGCAGTGCACGGACAGGGGGGACCAATGAGCAGTTCTTC.

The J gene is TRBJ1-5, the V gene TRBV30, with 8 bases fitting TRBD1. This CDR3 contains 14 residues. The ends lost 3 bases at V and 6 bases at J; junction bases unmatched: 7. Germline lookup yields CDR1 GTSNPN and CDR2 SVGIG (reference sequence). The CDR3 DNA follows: TGTGCCTGGAGAGCCCCAGGGGGCATTCAGCCCCAGCATTTT. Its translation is CAWRAPGGIQPQHF.

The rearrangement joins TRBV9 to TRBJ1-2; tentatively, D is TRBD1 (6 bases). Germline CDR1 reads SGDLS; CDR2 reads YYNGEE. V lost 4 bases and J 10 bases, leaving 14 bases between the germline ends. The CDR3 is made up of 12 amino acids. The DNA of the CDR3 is TGTGCCAGCAGCCCGGGACAAGGTACCTACACCTTC. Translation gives CASSPGQGTYTF.

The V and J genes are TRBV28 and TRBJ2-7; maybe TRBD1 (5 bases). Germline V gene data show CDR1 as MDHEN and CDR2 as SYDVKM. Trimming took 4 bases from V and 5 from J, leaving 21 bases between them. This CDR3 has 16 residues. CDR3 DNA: TGTGCCAGCAGTTCTCAATCAACACCGGCAGGGCACGAGCAGTACTTC. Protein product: CASSSQSTPAGHEQYF. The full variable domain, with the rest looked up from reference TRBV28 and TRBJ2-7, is DVKVTQSSRYLVKRTGEKVFLECVQDMDHENMFWYRQDPGLGLRLIYFSYDVKMKEKGDIPEGYSVSREKKERFSLILESASTNQTSMYLCASSSQSTPAGHEQYFGPGTRLTVT.

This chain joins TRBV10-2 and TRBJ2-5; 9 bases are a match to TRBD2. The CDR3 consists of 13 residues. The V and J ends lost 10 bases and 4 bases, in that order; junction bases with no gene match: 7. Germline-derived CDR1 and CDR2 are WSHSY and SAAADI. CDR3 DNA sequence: TGCGCCATCGATAGCGGGGGAGGAGAGACCCAGTACTTC. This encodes CAIDSGGGETQYF.